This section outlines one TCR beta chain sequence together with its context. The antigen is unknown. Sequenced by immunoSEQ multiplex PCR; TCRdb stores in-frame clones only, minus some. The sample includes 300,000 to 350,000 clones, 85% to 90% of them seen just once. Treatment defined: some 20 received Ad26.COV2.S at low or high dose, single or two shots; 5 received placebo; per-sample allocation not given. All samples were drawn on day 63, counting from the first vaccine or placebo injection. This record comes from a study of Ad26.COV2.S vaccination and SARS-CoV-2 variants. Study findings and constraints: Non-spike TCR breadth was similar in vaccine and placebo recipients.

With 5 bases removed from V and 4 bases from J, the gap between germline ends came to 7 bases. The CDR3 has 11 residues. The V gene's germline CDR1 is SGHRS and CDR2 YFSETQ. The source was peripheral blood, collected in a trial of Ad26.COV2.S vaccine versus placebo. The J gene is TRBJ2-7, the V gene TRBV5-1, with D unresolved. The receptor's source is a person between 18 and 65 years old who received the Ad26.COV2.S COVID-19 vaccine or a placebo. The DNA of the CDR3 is TGCGCCAGCAGGGGTAATTACGAGCAGTACTTC. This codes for CASRGNYEQYF.